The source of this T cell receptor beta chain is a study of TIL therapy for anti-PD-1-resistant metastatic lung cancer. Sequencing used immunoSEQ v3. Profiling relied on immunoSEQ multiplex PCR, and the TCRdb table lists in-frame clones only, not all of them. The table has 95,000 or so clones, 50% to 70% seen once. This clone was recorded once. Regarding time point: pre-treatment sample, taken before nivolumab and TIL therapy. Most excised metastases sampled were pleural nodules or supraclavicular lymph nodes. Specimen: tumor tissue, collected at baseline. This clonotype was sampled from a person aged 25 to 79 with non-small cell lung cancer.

The CDR3 DNA reads TGTGCCAGTAGTATCTGGCGGGAGAGGGACAATGAGCAGTTCTTC. Amino acid sequence: CASSIWRERDNEQFF. The V and J genes are TRBV19 and TRBJ2-1; 7 bases map to TRBD2. Germline V gene sequence: CDR1 LNHDA, CDR2 SQIVND (reference sequence). This CDR3 has 15 amino acids. The V gene end was trimmed by 3 bases and the J gene end by 5 bases; junction bases not matched to a gene: 7.